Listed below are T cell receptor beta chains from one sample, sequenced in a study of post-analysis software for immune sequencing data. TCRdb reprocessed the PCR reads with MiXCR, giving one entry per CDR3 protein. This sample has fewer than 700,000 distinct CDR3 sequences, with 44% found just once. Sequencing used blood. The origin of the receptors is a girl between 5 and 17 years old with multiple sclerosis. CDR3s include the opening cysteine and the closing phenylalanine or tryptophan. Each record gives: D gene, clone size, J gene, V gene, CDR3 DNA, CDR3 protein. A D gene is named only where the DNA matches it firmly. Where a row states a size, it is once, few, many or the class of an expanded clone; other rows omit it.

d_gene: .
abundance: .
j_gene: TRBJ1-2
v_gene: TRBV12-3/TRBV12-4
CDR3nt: TGTGCCAGCAGTTCTTACGGGGCCTGGGGGGGGCGCTACACCTTC
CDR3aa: CASSSYGAWGGRYTF

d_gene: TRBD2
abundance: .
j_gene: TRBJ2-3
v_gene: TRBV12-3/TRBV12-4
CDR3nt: TGTGCCAGCAGTTTAGGCCTAGCGGTAGGCACAGATACGCAGTATTTT
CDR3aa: CASSLGLAVGTDTQYF

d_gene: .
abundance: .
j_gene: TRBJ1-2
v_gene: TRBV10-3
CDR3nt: TGTGCCATCAGCCACAGGGAGGGAAACTATGGCTACACCTTC
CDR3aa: CAISHREGNYGYTF

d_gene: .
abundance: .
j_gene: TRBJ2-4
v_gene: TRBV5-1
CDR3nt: TGCGCCAGCAGCTTCTCACTAGCCGGAAACATTCAGTACTTC
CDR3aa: CASSFSLAGNIQYF

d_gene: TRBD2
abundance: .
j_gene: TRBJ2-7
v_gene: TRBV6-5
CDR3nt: TGTGCCAGCAGTTACGGGGCGGGAGTGGGCGAGCAGTACTTC
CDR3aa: CASSYGAGVGEQYF

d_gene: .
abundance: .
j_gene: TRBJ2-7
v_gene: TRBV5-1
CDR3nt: TGCGCCAGCAGCTTGAGGACGGTCGTCGTCGAGCAGTACTTC
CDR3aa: CASSLRTVVVEQYF

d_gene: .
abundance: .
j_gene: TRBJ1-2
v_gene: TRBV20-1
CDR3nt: TGCAGTGCTAGCCGCGGGAAGGATGGCTACACCTTC
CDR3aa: CSASRGKDGYTF

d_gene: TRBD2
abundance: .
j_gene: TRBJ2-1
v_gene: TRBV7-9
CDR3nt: TGTGCCAGCAGGCCCGGGACTAGCGGGGGTCCCTCCTACAATGAGCAGTTCTTC
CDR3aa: CASRPGTSGGPSYNEQFF

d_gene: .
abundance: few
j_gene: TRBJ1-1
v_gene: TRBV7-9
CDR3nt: TGTGCCAGCGGGGGGAGTGAAGCTTTCTTT
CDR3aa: CASGGSEAFF

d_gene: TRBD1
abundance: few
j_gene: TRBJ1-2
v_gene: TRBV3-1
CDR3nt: TGTGCCAGCAGCGGGTTTTCAGGGGGCTATGGCTACACCTTC
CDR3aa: CASSGFSGGYGYTF